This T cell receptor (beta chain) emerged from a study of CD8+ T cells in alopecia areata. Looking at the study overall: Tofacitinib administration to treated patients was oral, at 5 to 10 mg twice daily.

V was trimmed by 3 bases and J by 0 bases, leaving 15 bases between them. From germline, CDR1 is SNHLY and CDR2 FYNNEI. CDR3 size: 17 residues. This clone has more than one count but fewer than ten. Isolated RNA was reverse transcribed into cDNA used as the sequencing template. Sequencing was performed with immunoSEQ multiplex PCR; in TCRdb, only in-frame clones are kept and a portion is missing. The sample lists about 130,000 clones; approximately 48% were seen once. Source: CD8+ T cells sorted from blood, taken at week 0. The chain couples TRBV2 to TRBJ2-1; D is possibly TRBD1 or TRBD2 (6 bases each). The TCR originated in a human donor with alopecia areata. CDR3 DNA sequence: TGTGCCAGCAGTGATATGGGGGGCGAGAGCTCCTACAATGAGCAGTTCTTC. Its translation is CASSDMGGESSYNEQFF.